Given below is one TCR beta chain in context. No cognate antigen has been identified for it. Per-base quality was not reported, and no clone a single base away is much larger than it. These data originate in a study of cytotoxic CD8 clonotypes in ibrutinib-treated CLL (dated by TCRdb to the early 2020s). As for the study more broadly: The cohort included roughly 15 treatment-naive and 11 relapsed/refractory patients; around 17 were IGHV unmutated. Responses were partial in approximately 24 patients and complete in 2; after median about 70 months follow-up, 14 stayed in remission and about twelve progressed. Response samples were obtained after a median of approximately eleven months of treatment, with a range of roughly 6 to 40 months. On average, each sample yielded about 250,000 productive templates and roughly 95,000 productive rearrangements. Longitudinal samples were available for about 30% of the 86 trial participants. Cryopreserved peripheral blood mononuclear cells were obtained prior to treatment, at the time of response, and at either disease progression or sustained remission. Every sample from remission and from progressive disease was obtained while the patients were still on ibrutinib.

Per the publication, the time point label means: more than 10 months on ibrutinib. Roughly 2 micrograms of genomic DNA were extracted from cryopreserved PBMCs for TCR beta library preparation. High-throughput TCR beta sequencing was performed on longitudinal blood samples from CLL patients receiving ibrutinib monotherapy. The patients took part in an open-label, single-center phase 2 trial of ibrutinib monotherapy. Results and caveats for the whole study, not just this receptor: Baseline clonality exceeded that of age-matched healthy donors and correlated strongly with circulating CD8+ T-cell counts. Public clonotypes were rare and either contracted or stayed stable during treatment, and the rise in clonality at ibrutinib response reflected the expansion of private clonotypes. An increase in clonality was observed at ibrutinib response, with clonality remaining stable during sustained remission and falling back toward baseline at progression. Sampling times were not matched between patients in sustained remission and patients whose disease was progressing, and lymph node repertoires were not examined.

Each clonotype received, on average, 10x coverage in deep resolution sequencing performed on a MiSeq, where the target depth lay between 1 in 1 million and 1 in 200,000 T cells. The immunoSEQ hsTCRB Kit was used to generate TCR beta libraries. In the authors' own workflow: Data were analyzed with ImmunoSEQ Data Assistant and ImmunoSEQ Analyzer, with V, D and J genes assigned per IMGT definitions. Clonality, which ranges from 0 to 1, was calculated by subtracting the normalized Shannon entropy of productive rearrangement frequencies from one. Only overrepresented clonotypes making up at least 0.05% of each patient's repertoire were included in the public clonotype analysis. Some 13 age-matched healthy donor repertoires from immuneACCESS served as clonality controls. The clones in this table, taken by TCRdb from immuneACCESS, are in-frame only. Not every clone is retained; where verified, under half of the shortfall comes from an unresolved V gene, and the cause of the rest is unknown. D and trimming come from the DNA, and the V and J calls and clone size come from that table. The sample table shows approximately 140,000 clones, and 60% to 80% are seen once. The ten largest clones add up to 25% to 35% of the sample.

The CDR3, from cysteine to phenylalanine, totals 12 residues. Just CDR3 DNA is preserved here, 36 bases in frame from base 1. V is reduced by 2 bases and J by 5 bases, leaving a spacing of 6 bases between them. CDR1 and CDR2, per the germline V gene, are SGHRS and YFSETQ. The sequence came from a human donor with chronic lymphocytic leukemia. The V gene is TRBV5-1 and the J gene is TRBJ2-3; the D gene identity is not certain. The specimen comprised PBMCs, sampled after 12 months of ibrutinib treatment. This receptor carries the CDR3 CASSLTGDTQYF. At the DNA level, the sequence is TGCGCCAGCAGCTTAACTGGAGATACGCAGTATTTT.